This TCR beta chain was found in a study of T cell changes during pregnancy in multiple sclerosis. The repertoire was sequenced with immunoSEQ multiplex PCR; TCRdb's copy has only in-frame clones and lacks some. The table records 35,000 to 45,000 clones, about 89% of them present only once. The CDR3 runs to 16 residues. Per germline, CDR1 KGHSH and CDR2 LQKENI. Trimming cost V 3 bases and J 6 bases; bases outside gene matches: 9. This sample comprised CD4+ T cells from peripheral blood mononuclear cells, obtained in the first trimester of pregnancy. The chain recombines TRBV18 with TRBJ1-2, with 11 nucleotides matching TRBD1. The receptor comes from a female donor with multiple sclerosis, enrolled in a pregnancy study. This chain's CDR3 is CASSPDPGTGGDGYTF. CDR3 DNA: TGTGCCAGCTCACCGGACCCCGGGACAGGGGGTGATGGCTACACCTTC.